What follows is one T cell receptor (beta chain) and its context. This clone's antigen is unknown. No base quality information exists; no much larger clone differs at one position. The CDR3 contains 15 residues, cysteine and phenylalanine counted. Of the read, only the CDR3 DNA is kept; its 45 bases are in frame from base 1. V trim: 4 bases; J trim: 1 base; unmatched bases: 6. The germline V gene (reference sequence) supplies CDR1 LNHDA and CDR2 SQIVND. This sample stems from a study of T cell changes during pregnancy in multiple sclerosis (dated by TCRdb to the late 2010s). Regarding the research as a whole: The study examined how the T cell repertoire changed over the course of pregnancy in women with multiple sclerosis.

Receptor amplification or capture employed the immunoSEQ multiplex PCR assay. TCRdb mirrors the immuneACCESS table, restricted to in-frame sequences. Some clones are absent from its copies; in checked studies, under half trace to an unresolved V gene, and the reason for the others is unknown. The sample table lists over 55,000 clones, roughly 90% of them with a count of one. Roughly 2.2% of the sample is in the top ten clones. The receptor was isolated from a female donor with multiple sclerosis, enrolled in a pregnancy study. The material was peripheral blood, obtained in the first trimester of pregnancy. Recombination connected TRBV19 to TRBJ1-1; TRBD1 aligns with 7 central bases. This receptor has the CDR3 CASSRYRGQNTEAFF. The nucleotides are TGTGCCAGTAGTAGATACAGGGGCCAGAACACTGAAGCTTTCTTT.